One and the same sample provided the 16 T cell receptor beta chains below, sequenced in a study of shared clonotypes between healthy human individuals. Profiling relied on immunoSEQ multiplex PCR, and the TCRdb table lists in-frame clones only, not all of them. The data hold nearly 750,000 clones, with roughly 72% observed a single time. Sequenced: memory CD4+ T cells sorted from blood. Noted subset: CD45RA-negative fraction. Receptor source: a woman aged 25-40 years in good health.

V gene TRBV13 combines with J gene TRBJ1-1; TRBD1 agrees at 7 bases. Germline V gene lookup returns CDR1 PRHDT and CDR2 FYEKMQ (reference sequence). This CDR3 comprises 16 residues. V shed 5 bases and J 0 bases; nucleotides not matched to a gene: 9. The CDR3 protein is CASSNLLQGVNTEAFF. The CDR3 bases are TGTGCCAGCAGCAACCTACTTCAGGGGGTGAACACTGAAGCTTTCTTT.

This clone was recorded at least ten times. The chain has TRBV5-4 and TRBJ2-1; possibly TRBD1 or TRBD2 for D (6 bases each). This CDR3 is built from 15 residues. The germline V gene encodes CDR1 SGHNT and CDR2 YYREEE (reference sequence). V was pared by 0 bases and J by 6 bases, with 13 bases between. CDR3 DNA sequence: TGTGCCAGCAGCTTGGGGGGGGCGGCAGCCAATGAGCAGTTCTTC. Its protein is CASSLGGAAANEQFF.

The CDR3 DNA reads as TGTGCCAGCAGTTACTCCGGACGGATGGGAGATACGCAGTATTTT. Translated, it gives CASSYSGRMGDTQYF. The chain joins TRBV6-5 to TRBJ2-3; D ambiguous. The length of the CDR3 is 15 residues. CDR1 is MNHEY and CDR2 is SVGAGI in the germline V gene. V was shortened by 0 bases and J by 5 bases, with 12 bases between the two germline ends.

This clone was counted only a few times. As DNA, the CDR3 is TGTGCCAGCAGCCGCGAGGCGGGGGAAGTGCAGCCCCAGCATTTT. It yields the protein CASSREAGEVQPQHF. This chain joins TRBV4-2 and TRBJ1-5; a possible D gene is TRBD1 (5 bases). Germline CDR1 LGHNA, CDR2 YNFKEQ. The CDR3 runs 15 residues. Trimming cost V 4 bases and J 7 bases, with 17 bases left between them.

V usage is TRBV28 and J usage is TRBJ2-1; 8 positions agree with TRBD2. There are 12 residues in the CDR3. V shed 5 bases, J shed 7 bases, and the junction held 1 base outside the gene matches. Looked up from germline, CDR1 is MDHEN and CDR2 is SYDVKM. The CDR3 here is CASSGTRNEQFF. The CDR3 nucleotides read TGTGCCAGCAGTGGGACTAGGAATGAGCAGTTCTTC.

This rearrangement joins TRBV7-2 to TRBJ1-3; D might be TRBD1 (5 bases). V lost 5 bases, J lost 2 bases, and 25 bases lay in between. The germline gives CDR1 SGHTA, CDR2 FQGNSA. The CDR3 covers 19 residues. The CDR3 spells CASSPRSGLLVTAGNTIYF. In DNA form, the CDR3 reads TGTGCCAGCAGCCCACGCTCGGGACTCCTCGTGACGGCTGGAAACACCATATATTTT.

This clone showed up just a few times. This chain uses TRBV23-1 with TRBJ2-3, with 7 bases aligning to TRBD1. TRBV23-1 is flagged as an ORF with uncertain function. V dropped 0 bases and J dropped 2; count of bases not matched to a gene: 11. The CDR3 is made up of 18 amino acids. The CDR3 loop is CASSQSMAGGSFTDTQYF. CDR3 coding DNA: TGCGCCAGCAGTCAATCGATGGCAGGGGGTTCTTTCACAGATACGCAGTATTTT.

The chain uses TRBV7-9 and TRBJ2-7; perhaps TRBD1 as D (6 bases). Trimming shortened V by 6 bases and J by 5 bases, and 11 bases separated the two germline ends. CDR1 SEHNR and CDR2 FQNEAQ come from the germline V gene (reference sequence). This CDR3 comprises 12 residues. The CDR3 region is CASSPQGHEQYF. The CDR3 DNA sequence: TGTGCCAGCAGTCCACAGGGCCACGAGCAGTACTTC.

This clone was seen a handful of times. The J gene is TRBJ2-2, the V gene TRBV11-2; 7 positions match TRBD2. V was clipped by 3 bases and J by 4 bases; unmatched bases: 8. This CDR3 has 16 amino acids. Germline loops: CDR1 SGHAT, CDR2 FQNNGV. The DNA for the CDR3 is TGTGCCAGCAGCTTTTCCCCAGCGGGATCCACCGGGGAGCTGTTTTTT. Amino acids: CASSFSPAGSTGELFF.

V gene TRBV2 combines with J gene TRBJ1-5, with D hard to call. With 6 bases removed from V and 0 bases from J, the gap between germline ends came to 12 bases. Germline assignment: CDR1 SNHLY and CDR2 FYNNEI. The CDR3 spans 15 residues. CDR3 amino acids: CASRADQYSNQPQHF. The CDR3 DNA sequence: TGTGCCAGCAGGGCAGACCAATATAGCAATCAGCCCCAGCATTTT.

This clone was found a few times. The chain links TRBV20-1 to TRBJ1-4; D may be TRBD1 (6 bases). The germline CDR1 and CDR2 sequences are DFQATT and SNEGSKA (reference sequence). This CDR3 contains 11 residues. The CDR3: CRATGGRELFF. The CDR3 DNA follows: TGCAGGGCAACGGGGGGCCGAGAACTGTTTTTT.

This clone was recorded a few times. The genes are TRBV11-1 and TRBJ2-1, with 7 bases lining up with TRBD2. CDR1 and CDR2 (germline): SGHAT, FQDESV (reference sequence). J was trimmed by 4 bases and V by 4 bases; bases with no gene match: 7. The length of the CDR3 is 15 residues. The CDR3, as DNA: TGTGCCAGCAGCTCAGGCGTGGGAGGGTACAATGAGCAGTTCTTC. Protein product: CASSSGVGGYNEQFF. Full variable domain (outside the CDR3, taken from reference TRBV11-1 and TRBJ2-1): EAEVAQSPRYKITEKSQAVAFWCDPISGHATLYWYRQILGQGPELLVQFQDESVVDDSQLPKDRFSAERLKGVDSTLKIQPAELGDSAMYLCASSSGVGGYNEQFFGPGTRLTVL.

The chain employs TRBV19 and TRBJ2-2, with 14 bases that match TRBD2. This CDR3 has 16 amino acids. Trimming removed 4 bases from V and 6 bases from J; junction bases left unmatched: 4. Per germline, CDR1 LNHDA and CDR2 SQIVND (reference sequence). CDR3 protein: CASSTGTSGRAGELFF. Here the CDR3 DNA reads TGTGCCAGTAGTACCGGGACTAGCGGGAGAGCCGGGGAGCTGTTTTTT.

The CDR3 nucleotides read TGTGCCAGCAGTCCCTCCCCGGCTCCCCGTAGGGAGACCCAGTACTTC. Translating gives CASSPSPAPRRETQYF. The chain joins TRBV28 to TRBJ2-5; no clear D. This CDR3 has 16 residues. Germline V gives CDR1 MDHEN, CDR2 SYDVKM. Trimming shortened V by 5 bases and J by 5 bases, and 21 bases separated the two germline ends.

CDR3 DNA: TGTGCCAGCACGCTCAGGCCTTTGGAGTTGAGTGAGCAGTTCTTC. This sequence encodes CASTLRPLELSEQFF. The chain has TRBV6-1 and TRBJ2-1, with D uncertain. V was shortened by 7 bases and J by 9 bases, with 22 bases between the two germline ends. The length of the CDR3 is 15 residues. Germline CDR1 MNHNS, CDR2 SASEGT.

The chain combines TRBV11-2 with TRBJ2-3; the match to TRBD2 covers 11 bases. The CDR3 runs 15 residues. Germline assignment: CDR1 SGHAT and CDR2 FQNNGV. Losses at the gene ends were 1 base for V and 4 bases for J; bases not matched to a gene: 1. CDR3 region: CASSLGGLAADTQYF. CDR3 coding DNA: TGTGCCAGCAGCTTAGGGGGACTAGCGGCAGATACGCAGTATTTT.